Each of the 20 T cell receptor beta chains below was sequenced from the same sample in a study of blood T cell repertoires in COVID-19. Clones were sequenced by immunoSEQ multiplex PCR, and TCRdb holds only the in-frame ones, with some missing. This sample has hundreds of thousands of clones, with 85% to 90% found just once. Sequencing input: PBMCs or T cells enriched from blood (not recorded which). All receptors come from a woman between 45 and 65 years old in a cohort exposed to, infected with or recovered from COVID-19 (not recorded which).

V and J are TRBV29-1 and TRBJ2-3; 7 bases fit TRBD2. This CDR3 has 13 amino acids. CDR1 is SQVTM, CDR2 ANQGSEA, per germline. V was clipped by 4 bases and J by 6 bases; unmatched bases: 7. Here the CDR3 DNA reads TGCAGCGTTGCGGTGAGAGCGGGGGATACGCAGTATTTT. Amino acids: CSVAVRAGDTQYF.

The V and J genes are TRBV7-9 and TRBJ1-1; D might be TRBD1 (6 bases). In germline, CDR1 is SEHNR, CDR2 FQNEAQ (reference sequence). This CDR3 is built from 13 residues. Trimming shortened V by 5 bases and J by 5 bases, and 12 bases separated the two germline ends. The CDR3 sequence: CASSLGTRTEAFF. The CDR3 nucleotides are TGTGCCAGCAGCCTGGGGACACGAACTGAAGCTTTCTTT.

The V and J genes are TRBV6-2 or TRBV6-3 and TRBJ2-7; a possible D gene is TRBD1 (6 bases). CDR3 length: 13 amino acids. The V and J ends lost 5 bases and 0 bases respectively, with 8 bases between them. Germline-derived CDR1 and CDR2 are MNHEY and SVGEGT. Here the CDR3 DNA reads TGTGCCAGCAGTCCGGACAGCTCCTACGAGCAGTACTTC. Protein: CASSPDSSYEQYF.

V usage is TRBV18 and J usage is TRBJ2-1, with 10 bases lining up with TRBD2. V shed 5 bases and J 7 bases; nucleotides not matched to a gene: 8. CDR1 KGHSH and CDR2 LQKENI come from the germline V gene. This CDR3 region has 15 residues. The CDR3 coding sequence is TGTGCCAGCTCAATAGCCAGCGGGGGGGCTAATGAGCAGTTCTTC. This codes for CASSIASGGANEQFF.

This clone was observed a handful of times. This chain links TRBV4-1 with TRBJ2-7, with 8 bases that match TRBD1. CDR1 MGHRA and CDR2 YSYEKL come from the germline V gene. V was pared by 3 bases and J by 2 bases, with 6 bases of the junction left unmatched. This CDR3 has 15 residues. The CDR3 region has the DNA TGCGCCAGCAGCCAGTCCGGGACAGGTACCTACGAGCAGTACTTC. Translation: CASSQSGTGTYEQYF.

This clone is a singleton in its sample. The chain recombines TRBV3-1 (or the pseudogene TRBV3-2) with TRBJ2-1; the match to TRBD1 covers 9 bases. Germline V CDR1 and CDR2: LGHDT, YNNKEL (reference sequence). J was trimmed by 5 bases and V by 4 bases; bases with no gene match: 6. This CDR3 comprises 15 residues. The chain's CDR3 is CASSRGQGRNNEQFF. In nucleotides, the CDR3 is TGTGCCAGCAGCCGTGGACAGGGGAGAAACAATGAGCAGTTCTTC.

V and J are TRBV28 and TRBJ1-5, with D possibly being TRBD1 (5 bases). The CDR3 contains 13 residues. Trimming removed 5 bases at V and 4 bases at J, with 9 bases between. The germline gives CDR1 MDHEN, CDR2 SYDVKM. The CDR3 DNA reads TGTGCCAGCAGTGGGGGGGGTAATCAGCCCCAGCATTTT. Protein sequence: CASSGGGNQPQHF.

J is TRBJ1-2 and V is TRBV7-9, with D tentatively TRBD1 (5 bases). CDR3 length: 11 residues. Germline CDR1 and CDR2: SEHNR and FQNEAQ (reference sequence). V was trimmed by 6 bases and J by 8 bases, leaving 10 bases between them. The CDR3 bases are TGTGCCAGCAGGGGACTTATAGGCTACACCTTC. Its translation: CASRGLIGYTF.

The V call is TRBV30, the J call TRBJ2-3, with 9 bases lining up with TRBD2. This CDR3 is 16 amino acids long. Germline values: CDR1 GTSNPN, CDR2 SVGIG (reference sequence). J gave up 4 bases and V 0 bases, and 8 bases lay outside the gene matches. CDR3 bases: TGTGCCTGGAGTGTACCTGGCGGGGGGGCCTCAGATACGCAGTATTTT. It specifies CAWSVPGGGASDTQYF.

The CDR3 sequence is CAISESTRGDTQYF. The CDR3 region has the DNA TGTGCCATCAGTGAGTCGACCCGGGGGGATACGCAGTATTTT. The chain combines TRBV10-3 with TRBJ2-3, with D tentatively TRBD2 (6 bases). Per germline, CDR1 ENHRY and CDR2 SYGVKD. The CDR3 extends over 14 amino acids. Trimming cost V 0 bases and J 6 bases, with 10 bases left between them.

The chain joins TRBV9 to TRBJ2-3, with TRBD2 identical over 14 bases. The CDR3 sequence is 17 residues long. V was clipped by 4 bases and J by 6 bases; unmatched bases: 10. Germline assignment: CDR1 SGDLS and CDR2 YYNGEE. The CDR3 DNA is TGTGCCAGCAGCCCCAGGGGACTAGCGGGGGCCGGGGATACGCAGTATTTT. This encodes CASSPRGLAGAGDTQYF.

This clone appeared once. The gene calls are TRBV6-5 and TRBJ2-7; D gene ambiguous. V lost 4 bases and J 7 bases, leaving 14 bases between the germline ends. There are 13 residues in the CDR3. Germline values: CDR1 MNHEY, CDR2 SVGAGI. CDR3 in amino acids: CASSSPSTLEQYF. The CDR3 coding sequence is TGTGCCAGCAGTTCCCCGTCTACCTTAGAGCAGTACTTC.

The chain joins TRBV6-4 to TRBJ1-1; D is unclear. V was pared by 6 bases and J by 7 bases, with 15 bases between. CDR3 length: 13 residues. Germline V gives CDR1 MRHNA, CDR2 SNTAGT. The CDR3 is CASSPREGGEAFF. For the CDR3, the DNA is TGTGCCAGCAGCCCTAGGGAGGGAGGTGAAGCTTTCTTT.

J is TRBJ2-7 and V is TRBV2; D is possibly TRBD1 (6 bases). The germline V gene encodes CDR1 SNHLY and CDR2 FYNNEI. Trimming cost V 7 bases and J 3 bases, with 16 bases left between them. This CDR3 contains 14 residues. DNA of the CDR3: TGTGCCAGCACTAACGAGGGCAGGGGCTACGAGCAGTACTTC. This sequence encodes CASTNEGRGYEQYF.

V and J are TRBV3-1 (or the pseudogene TRBV3-2) and TRBJ1-6, with D perhaps TRBD1 (5 bases). The CDR3 covers 17 residues. Trimming cost V 0 bases and J 4 bases, with 13 bases left between them. Germline loops: CDR1 LGHDT, CDR2 YNNKEL (reference sequence). The CDR3 nucleotides read TGTGCCAGCAGCCAAGATCCCGGGGGACGGTATAATTCACCCCTCCACTTT. It yields the protein CASSQDPGGRYNSPLHF.

The CDR3 here is CASTPGGSYNEQFF. As DNA, the CDR3 is TGTGCCAGCACCCCTGGGGGGTCCTACAATGAGCAGTTCTTC. This chain links TRBV7-3 with TRBJ2-1, with D perhaps TRBD2 (6 bases). The V and J ends lost 7 bases and 1 base respectively, with 11 bases between them. Germline V gene data show CDR1 as SGHTA and CDR2 as FQGTGA. This CDR3 region has 14 residues.

The chain carries TRBV14 and TRBJ2-1; 7 nucleotides line up with TRBD2. V shed 5 bases and J 8 bases; nucleotides not matched to a gene: 6. The length of the CDR3 is 13 residues. Germline values: CDR1 SGHDN, CDR2 FVKESK. Here the CDR3 DNA reads TGTGCCAGCAGCGAGACTAGCACCCATGAGCAGTTCTTC. This codes for CASSETSTHEQFF.

This clone was detected only a few times. The rearrangement links TRBV13 to TRBJ1-6; 10 bases align to TRBD1. Germline V gives CDR1 PRHDT, CDR2 FYEKMQ (reference sequence). Trimming at V came to 5 bases and at J to 9 bases, leaving 10 bases not matched to a gene. The CDR3 sequence is 16 residues long. The CDR3 sequence is CASSPRTGGVLSPLHF. In nucleotides, the CDR3 is TGTGCCAGCAGCCCCCGGACAGGGGGAGTGCTTTCACCCCTCCACTTT.

This rearrangement joins TRBV6-5 to TRBJ1-5; D gene ambiguous. CDR3 length: 14 amino acids. In germline, CDR1 is MNHEY, CDR2 SVGAGI. The ends were cut back, 3 bases at V and 3 bases at J, with 9 bases in the middle. The CDR3 DNA reads TGTGCCAGCAGTTATGAGAGCAACAATCAGCCCCAGCATTTT. Its translation is CASSYESNNQPQHF.

The genes are TRBV4-1 and TRBJ2-5; 7 bases agree with TRBD1. Germline CDR1 and CDR2: MGHRA and YSYEKL. The CDR3 is 17 amino acids. V shed 0 bases and J 4 bases; nucleotides not matched to a gene: 11. The CDR3 region is CASSQEAPRQGRETQYF. The CDR3 coding sequence is TGCGCCAGCAGCCAAGAAGCCCCGAGACAGGGAAGAGAGACCCAGTACTTC.